Listed here are 21 T cell receptor beta chains from one sample, sequenced in a study of blood T cell repertoires in COVID-19. Only in-frame clones appear in the TCRdb table, and some are missing; sequencing was by immunoSEQ multiplex PCR. The data show under 200,000 clones, about 86% seen once. Sequenced input: peripheral blood. The receptors come from a man aged 55-75 years with acute or convalescent COVID-19.

The V and J genes are TRBV28 and TRBJ2-1; D is perhaps TRBD2 (5 bases). Germline lookup yields CDR1 MDHEN and CDR2 SYDVKM. Trimming stripped 2 bases from V and 6 bases from J, with 8 bases between. The CDR3 sequence is 13 residues long. CDR3 residues: CASSLRGSNEQFF. DNA of the CDR3: TGTGCCAGCAGTTTACGAGGGTCCAATGAGCAGTTCTTC.

The chain employs TRBV13 and TRBJ2-7, with 14 bases lining up with TRBD2. Germline values: CDR1 PRHDT, CDR2 FYEKMQ (reference sequence). The J segment lost 6 bases and the V segment lost 5 bases, leaving 9 bases of the junction unmatched. The CDR3 has 16 residues. Here the CDR3 DNA reads TGTGCCAGCAGCCCCGCGACTAGCGGGAGGGCCACCGAGCAGTACTTC. Translation gives CASSPATSGRATEQYF. The whole variable domain, filled in from reference TRBV13 and TRBJ2-7, reads AAGVIQSPRHLIKEKRETATLKCYPIPRHDTVYWYQQGPGQDPQFLISFYEKMQSDKGSIPDRFSAQQFSDYHSELNMSSLELGDSALYFCASSPATSGRATEQYFGPGTRLTVT.

The V call is TRBV19, the J call TRBJ2-7, with TRBD2 identical over 7 bases. The CDR3 length is 13 residues. With V trimmed by 7 bases and J by 4 bases, 7 bases remained unmatched. Germline loops: CDR1 LNHDA, CDR2 SQIVND (reference sequence). This CDR3 reads CASMAGVPYEQYF. The CDR3 region has the DNA TGTGCCAGTATGGCGGGAGTTCCATACGAGCAGTACTTC. Based on the CDR3 plus reference TRBV19 and TRBJ2-7, the full variable domain is DGGITQSPKYLFRKEGQNVTLSCEQNLNHDAMYWYRQDPGQGLRLIYYSQIVNDFQKGDIAEGYSVSREKKESFPLTVTSAQKNPTAFYLCASMAGVPYEQYFGPGTRLTVT.

The J gene is TRBJ2-5, the V gene TRBV27, with 9 bases lining up with TRBD1. Germline V lookup: CDR1 MNHEY, CDR2 SMNVEV (reference sequence). Unmatched junction bases numbered 7, after V lost 7 bases and J lost 4 bases. The CDR3 has 14 residues. CDR3 loop: CASNKQGAGETQYF. CDR3 in DNA: TGTGCCAGCAACAAACAGGGGGCTGGAGAGACCCAGTACTTC.

The rearrangement joins TRBV19 to TRBJ2-5; 9 bases align to TRBD2. CDR3 length equals 16 residues. Looked up from germline, CDR1 is LNHDA and CDR2 is SQIVND (reference sequence). With 3 bases clipped from V and 1 base from J, the junction kept 6 bases outside the gene matches. This CDR3 is CASSITTSGSQETQYF. CDR3 nucleotides: TGTGCCAGTAGTATCACGACTAGCGGATCCCAAGAGACCCAGTACTTC.

The chain's CDR3 is CATPSQQRQGARETQYF. DNA of the CDR3: TGTGCCACCCCTTCCCAACAAAGGCAGGGGGCTAGGGAGACCCAGTACTTC. This chain connects TRBV2 to TRBJ2-5; 8 positions match TRBD1. The CDR3 sequence is 17 residues long. Losses at the gene ends were 10 bases for V and 5 bases for J; bases not matched to a gene: 21. Germline values: CDR1 SNHLY, CDR2 FYNNEI. Full variable domain (remainder filled in from reference TRBV2 and TRBJ2-5): EPEVTQTPSHQVTQMGQEVILRCVPISNHLYFYWYRQILGQKVEFLVSFYNNEISEKSEIFDDQFSVERPDGSNFTLKIRSTKLEDSAMYFCATPSQQRQGARETQYFGPGTRLLVL.

This clone was seen just once. The chain is built from TRBV28 and TRBJ1-2; no firm D call. The CDR3 loop spans 12 amino acids. Germline CDR1 is MDHEN and CDR2 is SYDVKM. Between the trimmed V and J ends, which lost 6 bases and 4 bases, there was a span of 9 bases. CDR3 bases: TGTGCCAGCAGCTCCTACAGCTATGGCTACACCTTC. Protein: CASSSYSYGYTF.

The V and J genes are TRBV4-1 and TRBJ1-2; possibly TRBD1 for D (6 bases). Trimming removed 1 base from V and 4 bases from J, with 19 bases in between. The CDR3 consists of 17 residues. Germline-derived CDR1 and CDR2 are MGHRA and YSYEKL. CDR3 nucleotide sequence: TGCGCCAGCAGCCAAGTTGTGGCAGGGGTCTTCAGCTATGGCTACACCTTC. This gives the protein CASSQVVAGVFSYGYTF.

The chain combines TRBV5-1 with TRBJ2-5; 10 nucleotides line up with TRBD2. Trimming took 0 bases from V and 5 from J; bases not matched to a gene: 7. Germline CDR1 reads SGHRS; CDR2 reads YFSETQ. The CDR3 covers 16 residues. CDR3 sequence reads: CASSLALAGGRETQYF. In DNA form, the CDR3 reads TGCGCCAGCAGCTTGGCCTTAGCGGGAGGACGGGAGACCCAGTACTTC.

This clone has a single count. The CDR3 sequence is CASSGTSGRTRNEQFF. DNA of the CDR3: TGTGCCAGCAGTGGGACTAGCGGGAGGACACGCAATGAGCAGTTCTTC. The rearrangement links TRBV6-1 to TRBJ2-1; 14 bases line up with TRBD2. Germline values: CDR1 MNHNS, CDR2 SASEGT. V was clipped by 4 bases and J by 6 bases; unmatched bases: 5. CDR3 size: 16 residues.

This clone was counted only a few times. The chain carries TRBV5-1 and TRBJ1-3; D remains unclear. Germline CDR1 SGHRS, CDR2 YFSETQ. The CDR3 runs to 16 residues. V was clipped by 0 bases and J by 0 bases, with 10 bases between them. CDR3 protein: CASSLGGRSSGNTIYF. DNA of the CDR3: TGCGCCAGCAGCTTGGGTGGCAGAAGCTCTGGAAACACCATATATTTT.

The V call is TRBV28, the J call TRBJ1-2, with 9 bases fitting TRBD1. V lost 9 bases and J lost 8; bases outside the gene matches: 16. The CDR3 extends over 15 amino acids. Germline V gives CDR1 MDHEN, CDR2 SYDVKM. The CDR3 spells CASAGTPQGASGYTF. The CDR3 DNA sequence: TGTGCCAGTGCGGGTACCCCACAGGGGGCGTCCGGCTACACCTTC.

This rearrangement joins TRBV9 to TRBJ2-7, with TRBD2 matching 11 bases. Germline CDR1 and CDR2: SGDLS and YYNGEE. This CDR3 region has 15 residues. After removal of 3 bases from V and 5 bases from J, the junction contained 7 bases not matched to a gene. CDR3 DNA: TGTGCCAGCAGCGCCCCCGGGACTAGCGGAAACGAGCAGTACTTC. Translation: CASSAPGTSGNEQYF.

This clone was seen just once. The rearrangement links TRBV6-5 to TRBJ2-2; no clear D gene. Germline V lookup: CDR1 MNHEY, CDR2 SVGAGI. V lost 9 bases, J lost 1 base, and 9 bases lay in between. The CDR3 is 13 amino acids. The CDR3 DNA sequence: TGTGCCAGTATACAAGTGAACACCGGGGAGCTGTTTTTT. Its protein is CASIQVNTGELFF.

The sample holds a few counts of this clone. The CDR3 sequence is CASSQVTGLTIYF. CDR3 nucleotides: TGTGCCAGCAGCCAAGTGACAGGTTTGACCATATATTTT. The chain couples TRBV3-1 (or the pseudogene TRBV3-2) to TRBJ1-3; TRBD1 is a possible D gene (6 bases). The CDR3 length is 13 residues. CDR1 and CDR2 (germline): LGHDT, YNNKEL (reference sequence). Trimming left V 1 base short and J 10 bases short, with 11 bases between.

Points on this clone: At the DNA level, this CDR3 is encoded by other sequences in the same sample as well. V is TRBV28 and J is TRBJ1-2; D unclear. V was clipped by 3 bases and J by 5 bases, with 7 bases between them. In germline, CDR1 is MDHEN, CDR2 SYDVKM. This CDR3 region has 12 residues. Here the CDR3 reads CASSFGRYGYTF. The CDR3 region has the DNA TGTGCCAGCAGTTTTGGGAGATATGGCTACACCTTC.

The rearrangement links TRBV7-8 to TRBJ1-3, with 10 bases fitting TRBD1. This CDR3 spans 16 amino acids. Germline CDR1 reads SGHVS; CDR2 reads FQNEAQ. V trimming: 0 bases; J trimming: 2 bases; junction bases outside the gene matches: 1. The CDR3 loop is CASSLATGGTGNTIYF. In DNA form, the CDR3 reads TGTGCCAGCAGCTTAGCGACAGGGGGCACTGGAAACACCATATATTTT.

This clone was counted many times. This chain uses TRBV7-3 with TRBJ2-5, with TRBD1 matching over 8 bases. V was clipped by 2 bases and J by 6 bases; unmatched bases: 8. Germline CDR1 is SGHTA and CDR2 is FQGTGA. The CDR3 runs 15 residues. In DNA, the CDR3 is TGTGCCAGCAGCTTAGACGGGACAGGCGGGCAGACCCAGTACTTC. It is translated as CASSLDGTGGQTQYF.

The CDR3 DNA is TGTGCCAGCAGTTTTGGTAGGCTAGCGGGAGGGCCGACGCCCCCAGATACGCAGTATTTT. Residues: CASSFGRLAGGPTPPDTQYF. The chain recombines TRBV28 with TRBJ2-3; 12 bases are a match to TRBD2. Germline CDR1 and CDR2: MDHEN and SYDVKM. V lost 3 bases and J lost 4; bases outside the gene matches: 17. The length of the CDR3 is 20 residues.

The chain couples TRBV4-1 to TRBJ2-7; possible D gene TRBD1, 5 bases. The germline CDR1 and CDR2 sequences are MGHRA and YSYEKL. This CDR3 has 15 residues. The germline V and J ends were trimmed by 2 bases and 0 bases, with 11 bases remaining between them. CDR3 nucleotide sequence: TGCGCCAGCAGCCAACCGGACACAAGCTCCTACGAGCAGTACTTC. Residues: CASSQPDTSSYEQYF.

This clone has just a few counts. The chain is built from TRBV6-6 and TRBJ2-2, with 9 nucleotides matching TRBD1. The CDR3 runs 15 residues. The V segment lost 6 bases and the J segment 3 bases; nucleotides outside the gene matches: 5. Germline CDR1 and CDR2: MNHNY and SVGAGI (reference sequence). CDR3 coding DNA: TGTGCCAGCAGCCCGGGACAGGGAGACACCGGGGAGCTGTTTTTT. Protein product: CASSPGQGDTGELFF.